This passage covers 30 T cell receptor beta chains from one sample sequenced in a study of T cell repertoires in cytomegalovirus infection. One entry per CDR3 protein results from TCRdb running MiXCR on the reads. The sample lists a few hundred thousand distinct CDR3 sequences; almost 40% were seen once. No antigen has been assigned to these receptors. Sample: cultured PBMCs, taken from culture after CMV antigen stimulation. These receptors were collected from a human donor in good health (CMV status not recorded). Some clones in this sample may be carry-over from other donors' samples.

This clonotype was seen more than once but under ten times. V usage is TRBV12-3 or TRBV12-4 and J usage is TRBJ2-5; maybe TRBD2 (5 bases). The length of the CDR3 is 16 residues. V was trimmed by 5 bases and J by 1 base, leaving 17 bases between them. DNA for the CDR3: TGTGCCAGCAGTAGAGCGGAGCAGCCGATCCAAGAGACCCAGTACTTC. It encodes CASSRAEQPIQETQYF.

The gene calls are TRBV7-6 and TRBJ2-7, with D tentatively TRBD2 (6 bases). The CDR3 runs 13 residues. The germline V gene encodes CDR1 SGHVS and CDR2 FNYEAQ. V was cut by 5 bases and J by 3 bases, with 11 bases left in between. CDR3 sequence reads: CASSASGLYEQYF. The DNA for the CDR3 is TGTGCCAGCAGCGCGTCGGGACTCTACGAGCAGTACTTC.

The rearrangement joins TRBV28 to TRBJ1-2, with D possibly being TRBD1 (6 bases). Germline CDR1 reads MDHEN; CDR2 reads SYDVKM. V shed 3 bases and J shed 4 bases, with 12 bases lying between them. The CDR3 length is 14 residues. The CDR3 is CASSLGRGAYGYTF. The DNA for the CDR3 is TGTGCCAGCAGTTTGGGCAGGGGAGCCTATGGCTACACCTTC.

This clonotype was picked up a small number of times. The CDR3 region has the DNA TGTGCCAGCAGCACGGGACTAGCGGGAGTAGGCACAGATACGCAGTATTTT. Translating it yields CASSTGLAGVGTDTQYF. The rearrangement links TRBV11-2 to TRBJ2-3, with 14 bases identical to TRBD2. Germline CDR1 reads SGHAT; CDR2 reads FQNNGV. This CDR3 comprises 17 residues. The V and J ends lost 5 bases and 1 base, in that order; junction bases with no gene match: 5.

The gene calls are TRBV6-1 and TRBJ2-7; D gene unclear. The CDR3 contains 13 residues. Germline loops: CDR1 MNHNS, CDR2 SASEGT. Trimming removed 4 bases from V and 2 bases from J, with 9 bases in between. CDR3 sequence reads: CASSGTSTYEQYF. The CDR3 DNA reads TGTGCCAGCAGTGGGACGTCAACCTACGAGCAGTACTTC.

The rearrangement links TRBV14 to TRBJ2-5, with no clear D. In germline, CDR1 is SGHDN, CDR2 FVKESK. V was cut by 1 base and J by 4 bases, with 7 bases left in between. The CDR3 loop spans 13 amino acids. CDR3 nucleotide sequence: TGTGCCAGCAGCCAAGTCCCGGGAGAGACCCAGTACTTC. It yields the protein CASSQVPGETQYF.

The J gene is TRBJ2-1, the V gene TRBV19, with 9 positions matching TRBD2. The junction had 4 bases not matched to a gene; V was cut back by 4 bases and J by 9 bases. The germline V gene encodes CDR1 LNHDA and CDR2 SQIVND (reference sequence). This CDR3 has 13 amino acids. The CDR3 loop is CASSTKAGGEQFF. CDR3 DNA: TGTGCCAGTAGTACCAAAGCGGGAGGTGAGCAGTTCTTC.

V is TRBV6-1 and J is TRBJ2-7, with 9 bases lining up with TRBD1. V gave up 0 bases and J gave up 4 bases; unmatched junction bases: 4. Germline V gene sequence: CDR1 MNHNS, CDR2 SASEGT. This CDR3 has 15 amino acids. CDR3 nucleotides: TGTGCCAGCAGTGAAGCGCGGACAGGGGTGTACGAGCAGTACTTC. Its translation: CASSEARTGVYEQYF.

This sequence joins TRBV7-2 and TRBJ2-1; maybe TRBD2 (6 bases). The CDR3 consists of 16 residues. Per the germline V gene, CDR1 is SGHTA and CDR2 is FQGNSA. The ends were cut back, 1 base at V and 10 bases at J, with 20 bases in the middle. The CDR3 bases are TGTGCCAGCAGCTTAGTACCGGGACTGGTAAGGTACGAGCAGTTCTTC. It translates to CASSLVPGLVRYEQFF.

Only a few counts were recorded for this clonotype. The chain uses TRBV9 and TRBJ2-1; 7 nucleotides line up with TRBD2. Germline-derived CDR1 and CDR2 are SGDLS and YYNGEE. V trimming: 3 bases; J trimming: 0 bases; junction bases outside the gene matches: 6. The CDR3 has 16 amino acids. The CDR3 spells CASSGDSGPSYNEQFF. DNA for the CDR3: TGTGCCAGCAGCGGAGATAGCGGGCCCTCCTACAATGAGCAGTTCTTC.

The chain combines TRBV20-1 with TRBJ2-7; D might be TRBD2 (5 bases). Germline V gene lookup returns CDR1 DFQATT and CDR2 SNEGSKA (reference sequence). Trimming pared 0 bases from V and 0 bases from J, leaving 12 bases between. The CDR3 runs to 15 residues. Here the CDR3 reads CSARDQGRDSYEQYF. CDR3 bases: TGCAGTGCTAGAGATCAAGGGAGAGACTCCTACGAGCAGTACTTC.

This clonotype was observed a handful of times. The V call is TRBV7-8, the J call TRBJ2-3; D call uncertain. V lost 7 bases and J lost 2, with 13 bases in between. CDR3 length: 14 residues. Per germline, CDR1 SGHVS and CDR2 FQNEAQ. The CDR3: CASTRRLFTDTQYF. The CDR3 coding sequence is TGTGCCAGCACAAGAAGGCTTTTCACAGATACGCAGTATTTT.

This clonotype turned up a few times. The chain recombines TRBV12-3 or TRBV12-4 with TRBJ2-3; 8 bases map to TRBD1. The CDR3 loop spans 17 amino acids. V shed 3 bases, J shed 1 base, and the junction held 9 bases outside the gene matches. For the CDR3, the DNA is TGTGCCAGCAGTTTTGGACAGGGACTCCCCGGCACAGATACGCAGTATTTT. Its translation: CASSFGQGLPGTDTQYF.

The CDR3 is CASSRVRGASNTGELFF. In DNA form, the CDR3 reads TGTGCCAGCAGCCGTGTTCGGGGGGCTTCGAACACCGGGGAGCTGTTTTTT. The chain couples TRBV7-6 to TRBJ2-2, with D possibly matching TRBD2 (7 bases). From germline, CDR1 is SGHVS and CDR2 FNYEAQ. This CDR3 contains 17 residues. Trimming left V 5 bases short and J 0 bases short, with 16 bases between.

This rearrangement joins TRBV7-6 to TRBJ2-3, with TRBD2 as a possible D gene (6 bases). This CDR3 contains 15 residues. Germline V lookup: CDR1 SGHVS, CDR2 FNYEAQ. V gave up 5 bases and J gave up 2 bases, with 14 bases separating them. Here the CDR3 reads CASSPLGGYTDTQYF. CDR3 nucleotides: TGTGCCAGCAGCCCCCTCGGGGGTTACACAGATACGCAGTATTTT.

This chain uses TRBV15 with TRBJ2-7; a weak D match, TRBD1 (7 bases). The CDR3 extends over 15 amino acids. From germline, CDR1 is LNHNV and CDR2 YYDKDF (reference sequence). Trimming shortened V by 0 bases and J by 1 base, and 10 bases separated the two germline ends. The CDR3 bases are TGTGCCACCAGCAGAGATGCAGGGGGGTCCTACGAGCAGTACTTC. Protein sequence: CATSRDAGGSYEQYF.

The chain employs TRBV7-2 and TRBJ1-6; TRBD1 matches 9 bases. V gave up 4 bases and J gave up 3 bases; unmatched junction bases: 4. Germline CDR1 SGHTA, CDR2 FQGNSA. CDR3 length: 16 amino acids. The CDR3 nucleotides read TGTGCCAGCAGCTCACAGGGGGCGAGCTATAATTCACCCCTCCACTTT. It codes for CASSSQGASYNSPLHF.

CDR3 in amino acids: CASSLGQSEQYF. In nucleotides, the CDR3 is TGTGCCAGCAGCTTAGGGCAGTCCGAGCAGTACTTC. V is TRBV11-3 and J is TRBJ2-7; D remains unclear. CDR1 is SGHNT and CDR2 is YENEEA in the germline V gene. Trimming shortened V by 1 base and J by 6 bases, and 7 bases separated the two germline ends. CDR3 length: 12 residues.

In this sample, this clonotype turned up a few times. The chain's CDR3 is CASSLVGTQTGELFF. CDR3 sequence (DNA): TGTGCCAGCAGCTTAGTGGGGACACAGACCGGGGAGCTGTTTTTT. J is TRBJ2-2 and V is TRBV7-2, with a tentative D call TRBD1 (6 bases). Germline-derived CDR1 and CDR2 are SGHTA and FQGNSA. Between the trimmed V and J ends, which lost 1 base and 5 bases, there was a span of 11 bases. This CDR3 is 15 amino acids long. Full variable domain (rest looked up from reference TRBV7-2 and TRBJ2-2): GAGVSQSPSNKVTEKGKDVELRCDPISGHTALYWYRQSLGQGLEFLIYFQGNSAPDKSGLPSDRFSAERTGGSVSTLTIQRTQQEDSAVYLCASSLVGTQTGELFFGEGSRLTVL.

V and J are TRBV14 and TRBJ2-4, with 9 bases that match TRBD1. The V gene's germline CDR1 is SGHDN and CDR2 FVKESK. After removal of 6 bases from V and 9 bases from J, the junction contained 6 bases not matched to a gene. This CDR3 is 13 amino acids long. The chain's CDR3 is CASSQTGGGIQYF. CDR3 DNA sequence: TGTGCCAGCAGTCAGACAGGGGGAGGCATTCAGTACTTC.

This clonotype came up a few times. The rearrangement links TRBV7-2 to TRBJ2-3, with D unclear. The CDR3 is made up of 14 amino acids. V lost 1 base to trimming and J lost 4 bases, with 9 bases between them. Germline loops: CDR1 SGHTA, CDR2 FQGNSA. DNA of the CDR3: TGTGCCAGCAGCTTAGATTCTAGTCCAGATACGCAGTATTTT. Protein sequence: CASSLDSSPDTQYF.

CDR3 sequence (DNA): TGTGCCAGCAGTTTAACCGGGACAGGGTACTACAATGAGCAGTTCTTC. It is translated as CASSLTGTGYYNEQFF. The chain is built from TRBV12-3 or TRBV12-4 and TRBJ2-1, with 9 bases that match TRBD1. V gave up 2 bases and J gave up 3 bases; unmatched junction bases: 5. The CDR3 has 16 amino acids.

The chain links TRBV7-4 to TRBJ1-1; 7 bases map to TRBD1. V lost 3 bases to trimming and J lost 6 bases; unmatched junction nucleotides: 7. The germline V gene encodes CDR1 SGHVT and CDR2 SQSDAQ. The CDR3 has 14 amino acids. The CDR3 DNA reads TGTGCCAGCAGCTTCAGGGACAGATCCTCTGAAGCTTTCTTT. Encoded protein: CASSFRDRSSEAFF.

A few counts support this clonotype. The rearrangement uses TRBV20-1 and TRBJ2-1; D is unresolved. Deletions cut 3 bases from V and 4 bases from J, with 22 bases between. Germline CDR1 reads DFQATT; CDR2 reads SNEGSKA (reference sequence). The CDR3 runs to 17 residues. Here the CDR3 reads CSARAPMGGSYYNEQFF. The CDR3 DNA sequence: TGCAGTGCTAGGGCCCCTATGGGCGGCTCTTATTACAATGAGCAGTTCTTC.

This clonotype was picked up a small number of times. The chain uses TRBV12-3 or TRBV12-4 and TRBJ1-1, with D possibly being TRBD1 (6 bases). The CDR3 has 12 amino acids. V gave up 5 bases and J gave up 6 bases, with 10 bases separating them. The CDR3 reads CASSPWTAEAFF. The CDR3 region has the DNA TGTGCCAGCAGTCCCTGGACAGCTGAAGCTTTCTTT.

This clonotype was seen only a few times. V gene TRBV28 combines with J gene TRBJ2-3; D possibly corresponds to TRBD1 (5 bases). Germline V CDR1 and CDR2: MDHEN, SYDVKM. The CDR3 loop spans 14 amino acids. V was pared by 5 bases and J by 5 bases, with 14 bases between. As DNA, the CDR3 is TGTGCCAGCAGTAAAGGGGAAGGCGGAGATACGCAGTATTTT. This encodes CASSKGEGGDTQYF.

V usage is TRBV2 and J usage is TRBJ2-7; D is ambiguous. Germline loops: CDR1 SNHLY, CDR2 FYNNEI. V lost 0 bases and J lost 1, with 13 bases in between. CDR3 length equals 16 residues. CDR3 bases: TGTGCCAGCAGTGAAGCTGGTCTCATTACGTCCTACGAGCAGTACTTC. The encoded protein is CASSEAGLITSYEQYF.

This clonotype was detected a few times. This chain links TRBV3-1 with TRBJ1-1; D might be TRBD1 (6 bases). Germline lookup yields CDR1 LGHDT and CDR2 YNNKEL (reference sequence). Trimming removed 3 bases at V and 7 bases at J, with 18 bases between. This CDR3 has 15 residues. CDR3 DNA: TGTGCCAGCAGCCAGGTTTGGACAGCCGAGGGTGAAGCTTTCTTT. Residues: CASSQVWTAEGEAFF.

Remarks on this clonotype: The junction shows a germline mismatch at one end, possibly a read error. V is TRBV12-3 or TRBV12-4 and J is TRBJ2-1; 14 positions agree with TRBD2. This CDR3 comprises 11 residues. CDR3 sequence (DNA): TGTGCCAGCAGTCTCGGGACTAGCGGGGGCTTC. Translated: CASSLGTSGGF.

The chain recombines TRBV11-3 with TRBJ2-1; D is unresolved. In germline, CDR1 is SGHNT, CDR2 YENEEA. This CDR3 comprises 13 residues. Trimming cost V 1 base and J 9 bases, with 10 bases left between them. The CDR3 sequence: CASSLVPGSEQFF. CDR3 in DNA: TGTGCCAGCAGCTTAGTTCCCGGTAGTGAGCAGTTCTTC.